Given below is one T cell receptor (beta chain) in context. Its antigen is unknown. Nothing much larger sits one base from this clone, and base qualities are not available. The data were obtained in a study of OX40 agonist ivuxolimab in advanced cancers. Turning to the overall study: The costimulatory receptor OX40 (CD134) was targeted by ivuxolimab, a fully human IgG2 agonistic monoclonal antibody. Intravenous ivuxolimab was administered to patients every 2 weeks at six dose levels: 0.01, 0.1, 0.3, 1.5, 3 and 10 mg/kg. Of the 50 to 55 dose-escalation patients, hepatocellular carcinoma was present in some 19, melanoma in roughly 15, renal cell carcinoma in 9 and head and neck cancer in 9. The dose-escalation cohort was around 83% male with a mean age of about 65 years, ranging from about 23 to 85. Patients were allowed to have had prior anti-PD-1, anti-PD-L1 or anti-CTLA-4 therapy, and approximately 37% of the dose-escalation patients had been treated with checkpoint inhibitors. Three dose-escalation patients achieved partial responses, one with hepatocellular carcinoma and two with cutaneous melanoma. The point of sequencing TCRbeta in the periphery was to test whether ivuxolimab changed TCR sequence diversity and drove clonal T-cell expansion. The paper describes the monotherapy dose-escalation part (N = 52 patients) of the phase I trial of ivuxolimab.

The CDR3 contains 16 residues, cysteine and phenylalanine counted. Kept here is only the CDR3 DNA, which spans 48 bases and is read in frame from base 1. The germline V gene provides CDR1 SGHTA and CDR2 FQGTGA. V is shortened by 2 bases, J by 0 bases, and the region joining them spans 14 bases. General findings and caveats noted by the study authors: The antigen specificity of the clonally expanded peripheral T cells was not determined. After ivuxolimab, expanded clones were on average more numerous among CD8+ T cells than among CD4+ T cells. Low levels of normalized T-cell clonal expansion were also shown by some nonresponding patients. In the 0.1-3.0 mg/kg groups, partial responders had among the lowest normalized peripheral clonal expansion, particularly in CD8+ T cells. At doses of 0.1 to 3.0 mg/kg, clonal expansion of both CD4+ and CD8+ blood T cells was observed from baseline to week 6.

The trial excluded patients who had a history of autoimmune disease or were on systemic immunosuppression. Peripheral blood for TCR sequencing was collected from all dose cohorts at baseline, on cycle 4 day 1, and on cycle 7 day 1. The samples were taken from a phase I, first-in-human, multicenter, open-label dose-escalation trial of ivuxolimab. Adults with locally advanced or metastatic melanoma, renal cell carcinoma, hepatocellular carcinoma or head and neck squamous cell carcinoma were enrolled in the trial. CD4+ and CD8+ T cells were sorted separately from peripheral blood before TCR sequencing. To sequence the TCRbeta CDR3 region, genomic DNA was isolated from the sorted cells. The immunoSEQ Assay was used to sequence the TCRbeta CDR3 regions. Here the immuneACCESS table is served through TCRdb, limited to in-frame sequences with V and J called. Missing clones are a known gap in these copies; in checked studies unresolved V genes cover under half, and the rest lacks a known reason. The sample data list approximately 90,000 clones, and approximately 90% of these were observed just once. Together, the top ten hold approximately 1.5% of the sample.

Sequencing was performed on CD4+ or CD8+ T cells sorted from blood, taken in a trial of the OX40 agonist ivuxolimab. The sequence was obtained from an adult with an advanced solid tumor such as melanoma, head and neck, liver or kidney cancer. The V gene is TRBV7-3 and the J gene is TRBJ2-7, with an unclear D gene assignment. The CDR3 reads CASSLGPDLSSYEQYF. The DNA is as follows: TGTGCCAGCAGCTTAGGTCCGGACCTGAGCTCCTACGAGCAGTACTTC.